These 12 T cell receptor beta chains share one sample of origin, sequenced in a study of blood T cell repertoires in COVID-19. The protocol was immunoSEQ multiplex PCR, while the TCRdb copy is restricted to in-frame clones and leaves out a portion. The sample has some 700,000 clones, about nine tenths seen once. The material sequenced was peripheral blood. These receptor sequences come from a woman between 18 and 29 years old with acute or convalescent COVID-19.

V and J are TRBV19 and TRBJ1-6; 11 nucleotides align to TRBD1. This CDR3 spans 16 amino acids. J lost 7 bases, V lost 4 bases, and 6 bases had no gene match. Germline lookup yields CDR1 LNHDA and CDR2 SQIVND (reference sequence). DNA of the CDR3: TGTGCCAGTAGTAATCCCGGACAGGGGGCCAATTCACCCCTCCACTTT. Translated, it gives CASSNPGQGANSPLHF.

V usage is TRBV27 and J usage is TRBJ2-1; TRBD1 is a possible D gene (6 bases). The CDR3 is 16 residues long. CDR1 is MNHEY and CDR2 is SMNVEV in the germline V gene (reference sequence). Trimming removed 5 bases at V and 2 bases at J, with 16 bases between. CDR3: CASSPQGNGPYNEQFF. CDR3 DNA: TGTGCCAGCAGTCCACAGGGTAACGGCCCCTACAATGAGCAGTTCTTC.

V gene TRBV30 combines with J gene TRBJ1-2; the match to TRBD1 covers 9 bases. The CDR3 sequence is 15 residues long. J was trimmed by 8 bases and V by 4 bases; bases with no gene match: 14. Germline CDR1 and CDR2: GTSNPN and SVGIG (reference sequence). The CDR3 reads CAWIQMPGQGTGYTF. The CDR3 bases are TGTGCCTGGATCCAAATGCCCGGACAGGGGACCGGCTACACCTTC.

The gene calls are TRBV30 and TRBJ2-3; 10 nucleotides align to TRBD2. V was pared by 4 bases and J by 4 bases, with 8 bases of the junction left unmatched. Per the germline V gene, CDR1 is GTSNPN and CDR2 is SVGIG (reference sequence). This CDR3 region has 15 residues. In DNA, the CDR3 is TGTGCCTGGACCCCCGGACTAGCGGAAGCAGATACGCAGTATTTT. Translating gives CAWTPGLAEADTQYF.

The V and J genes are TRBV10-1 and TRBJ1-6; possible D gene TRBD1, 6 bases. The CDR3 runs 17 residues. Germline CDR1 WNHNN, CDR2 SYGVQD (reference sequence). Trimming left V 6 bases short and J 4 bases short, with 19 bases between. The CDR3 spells CASRPLPGETYNSPLHF. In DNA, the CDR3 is TGCGCCAGCAGGCCACTCCCAGGGGAAACTTATAATTCACCCCTCCACTTT.

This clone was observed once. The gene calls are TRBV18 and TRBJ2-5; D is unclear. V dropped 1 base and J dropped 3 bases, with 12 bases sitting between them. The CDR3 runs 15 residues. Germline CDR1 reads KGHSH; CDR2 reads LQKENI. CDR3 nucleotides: TGTGCCAGCTCACCACTGGCGTCAGGAAAAGAGACCCAGTACTTC. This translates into CASSPLASGKETQYF.

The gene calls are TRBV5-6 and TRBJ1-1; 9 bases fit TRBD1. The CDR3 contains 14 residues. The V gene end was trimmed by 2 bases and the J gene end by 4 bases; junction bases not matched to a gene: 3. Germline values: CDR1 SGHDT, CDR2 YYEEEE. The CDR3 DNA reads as TGTGCCAGCAGCTTCGGGACAGGGATCACTGAAGCTTTCTTT. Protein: CASSFGTGITEAFF.

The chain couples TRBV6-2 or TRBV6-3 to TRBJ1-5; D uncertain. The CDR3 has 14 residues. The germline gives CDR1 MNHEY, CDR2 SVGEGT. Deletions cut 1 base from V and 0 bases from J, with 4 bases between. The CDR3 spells CASSYYSSNQPQHF. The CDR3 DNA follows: TGTGCCAGCAGTTACTACAGTAGCAATCAGCCCCAGCATTTT.

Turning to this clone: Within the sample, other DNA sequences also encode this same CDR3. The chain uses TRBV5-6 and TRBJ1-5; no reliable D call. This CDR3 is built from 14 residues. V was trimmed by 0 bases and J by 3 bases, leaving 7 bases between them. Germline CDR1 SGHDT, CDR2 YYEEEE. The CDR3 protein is CASSLGTVNQPQHF. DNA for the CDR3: TGTGCCAGCAGCTTGGGAACAGTCAATCAGCCCCAGCATTTT.

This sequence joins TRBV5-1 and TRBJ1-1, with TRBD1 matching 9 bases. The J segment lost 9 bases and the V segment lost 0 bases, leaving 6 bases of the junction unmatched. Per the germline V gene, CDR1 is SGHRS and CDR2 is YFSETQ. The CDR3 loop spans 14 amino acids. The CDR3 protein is CASSLVPGQGKAFF. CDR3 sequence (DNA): TGCGCCAGCAGCTTGGTTCCGGGACAGGGAAAAGCTTTCTTT.

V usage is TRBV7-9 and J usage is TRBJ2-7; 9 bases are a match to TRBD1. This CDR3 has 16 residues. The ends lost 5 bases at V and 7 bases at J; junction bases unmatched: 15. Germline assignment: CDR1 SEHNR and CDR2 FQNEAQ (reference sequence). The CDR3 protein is CASSPPERRQGEEQYF. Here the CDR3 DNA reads TGTGCCAGCAGCCCTCCCGAAAGGAGACAGGGGGAAGAGCAGTACTTC. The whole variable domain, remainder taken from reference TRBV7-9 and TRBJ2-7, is DTGVSQNPRHKITKRGQNVTFRCDPISEHNRLYWYRQTLGQGPEFLTYFQNEAQLEKSRLLSDRFSAERPKGSFSTLEIQRTEQGDSAMYLCASSPPERRQGEEQYFGPGTRLTVT.

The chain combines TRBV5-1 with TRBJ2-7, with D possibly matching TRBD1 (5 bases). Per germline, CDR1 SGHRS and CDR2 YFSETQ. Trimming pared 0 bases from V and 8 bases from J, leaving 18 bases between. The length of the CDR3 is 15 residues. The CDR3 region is CASSLAQGVGEQQYF. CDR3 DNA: TGCGCCAGCAGCTTGGCCCAGGGTGTAGGAGAGCAGCAGTACTTC.